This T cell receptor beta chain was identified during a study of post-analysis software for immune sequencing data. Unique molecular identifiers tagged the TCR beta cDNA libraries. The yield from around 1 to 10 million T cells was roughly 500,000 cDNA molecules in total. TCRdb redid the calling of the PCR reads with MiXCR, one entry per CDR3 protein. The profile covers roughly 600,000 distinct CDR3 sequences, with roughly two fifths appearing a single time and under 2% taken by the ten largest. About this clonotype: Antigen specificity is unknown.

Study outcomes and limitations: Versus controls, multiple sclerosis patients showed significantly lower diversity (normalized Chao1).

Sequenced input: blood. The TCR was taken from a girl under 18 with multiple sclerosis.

CDR3 sequence: CSVVPRREVSSTDTQYF. The DNA for the CDR3 is TGCAGCGTTGTGCCTCGGCGGGAGGTCTCTAGCACAGATACGCAGTATTTT. V and J are TRBV29-1 and TRBJ2-3; 8 bases are shared with TRBD2. V was pared by 4 bases and J by 0 bases, with 12 bases of the junction left unmatched. The germline gives CDR1 SQVTM, CDR2 ANQGSEA. CDR3 length: 17 amino acids.